A single sample gave rise to the 16 T cell receptor beta chains below, sequenced in a study of blood T cells in healthy people across ages. Next came a second PCR, run for about 7 to 12 cycles, which used a sample-barcoded 5' primer along with a J-beta primer mix. TCRdb re-analysed the 5' RACE reads in MiXCR, keeping a single row per CDR3 protein. This table has approximately 1.5 million distinct CDR3 sequences, approximately 43% appearing once. The sequencing sample was made of blood. The receptors were sampled from a woman aged 18-30 years in good health.

This clonotype appeared a few times. The J gene is TRBJ2-1, the V gene TRBV7-9; a possible D gene is TRBD1 (6 bases). Germline values: CDR1 SEHNR, CDR2 FQNEAQ (reference sequence). The CDR3 consists of 14 residues. Trimming removed 3 bases from V and 7 bases from J, with 13 bases in between. The CDR3 DNA reads as TGTGCCAGCAGCTTGGCACAGGGCGTGAATGAGCAGTTCTTC. It specifies CASSLAQGVNEQFF.

As for this clonotype: Here the CDR3 omits its conserved ending phenylalanine or tryptophan, so a read error is the likely source. The chain joins TRBV20-1 to TRBJ1-2; possibly TRBD1 for D (6 bases). This CDR3 region has 14 residues. Per the germline V gene, CDR1 is DFQATT and CDR2 is SNEGSKA (reference sequence). Trimming removed 5 bases from V and 5 bases from J, with 18 bases in between. The CDR3 DNA reads as TGCAGTGCTCACCATGACAGGCAAGGGTATGGCTACACCGTC. It encodes CSAHHDRQGYGYTV.

The gene calls are TRBV2 and TRBJ2-1; 7 bases map to TRBD1. The CDR3 loop spans 15 amino acids. Germline CDR1 is SNHLY and CDR2 is FYNNEI. V shed 6 bases and J 1 base; nucleotides not matched to a gene: 6. As DNA, the CDR3 is TGTGCCAGCAGGGGACGACAGGGATCCTACAATGAGCAGTTCTTC. Encoded protein: CASRGRQGSYNEQFF.

This clonotype showed up just once. The chain has TRBV12-3 or TRBV12-4 and TRBJ2-5, with D uncertain. V gave up 5 bases and J gave up 11 bases, with 15 bases separating them. The CDR3 runs to 12 residues. The CDR3 protein is CASSPSTNKQYF. CDR3 nucleotide sequence: TGTGCCAGCAGTCCCTCCACGAACAAGCAGTACTTC.

This chain links TRBV5-1 with TRBJ1-2, with D unresolved. V was clipped by 0 bases and J by 3 bases, with 12 bases between them. This CDR3 comprises 15 residues. CDR1 SGHRS and CDR2 YFSETQ come from the germline V gene. The CDR3 spells CASSLEEGLYYGYTF. The CDR3 nucleotides read TGCGCCAGCAGCTTGGAGGAGGGCCTGTACTATGGCTACACCTTC.

The chain employs TRBV6-6 and TRBJ1-1; 7 bases are shared with TRBD1. J gave up 10 bases and V 2 bases, and 10 bases lay outside the gene matches. Germline-derived CDR1 and CDR2 are MNHNY and SVGAGI (reference sequence). This CDR3 is 14 amino acids long. DNA of the CDR3: TGTGCCAGCAGTTACCCCAGACAGGGAAAGCGAGCTTTCTTT. This gives the protein CASSYPRQGKRAFF.

This clonotype was seen a few times. The chain uses TRBV7-2 and TRBJ2-7, with TRBD1 as a possible D gene (6 bases). V lost 5 bases, J lost 2 bases, and 16 bases lay in between. The CDR3 consists of 15 residues. Germline assignment: CDR1 SGHTA and CDR2 FQGNSA. The CDR3 DNA is TGTGCCAGCAGCCCCAGAGGGGGAGCAACCTACGAGCAGTACTTC. This sequence encodes CASSPRGGATYEQYF.

This clonotype was counted between two and nine times. This rearrangement joins TRBV11-2 to TRBJ1-2; D unclear. Germline V gene sequence: CDR1 SGHAT, CDR2 FQNNGV. V lost 4 bases to trimming and J lost 4 bases, with 22 bases between them. The CDR3 runs 17 residues. Here the CDR3 DNA reads TGTGCCAGCAGCTCCGGCTTAATCCTCCCCCGTGGCTATGGCTACACCTTC. Residues: CASSSGLILPRGYGYTF.

The J gene is TRBJ2-5, the V gene TRBV2, with 14 bases identical to TRBD2. CDR1 is SNHLY, CDR2 FYNNEI, per germline. The CDR3 extends over 15 amino acids. Unmatched junction bases numbered 6, after V lost 6 bases and J lost 6 bases. The CDR3 bases are TGTGCCAGCAGCCTGACTAGCGGGGGGGGAAAGACCCAGTACTTC. It is translated as CASSLTSGGGKTQYF.

The rearrangement uses TRBV27 and TRBJ2-5; the D gene is possibly TRBD1 (6 bases). V lost 8 bases to trimming and J lost 2 bases, with 21 bases between them. The CDR3 contains 16 residues. Germline CDR1 MNHEY, CDR2 SMNVEV (reference sequence). DNA for the CDR3: TGTGCCAGCGGCCCGATAGGCAGGGGATATCAAGAGACCCAGTACTTC. Its translation is CASGPIGRGYQETQYF.

This clonotype was detected many times. V is TRBV20-1 and J is TRBJ1-4; a weak D match, TRBD1 (6 bases). CDR3 length: 14 residues. Trimming shortened V by 0 bases and J by 10 bases, and 15 bases separated the two germline ends. Germline loops: CDR1 DFQATT, CDR2 SNEGSKA (reference sequence). The CDR3 sequence is CSARDGGGLGKLFF. In DNA, the CDR3 is TGCAGTGCTAGAGATGGAGGGGGGTTGGGAAAACTGTTTTTT.

This clonotype was seen a few times. The chain joins TRBV28 to TRBJ2-2; 12 bases fit TRBD2. Germline V lookup: CDR1 MDHEN, CDR2 SYDVKM. V gave up 4 bases and J gave up 5 bases; unmatched junction bases: 5. The CDR3 has 16 amino acids. CDR3 sequence: CASSSIGLAGTGELFF. In nucleotides, the CDR3 is TGTGCCAGCAGTTCGATTGGACTAGCGGGGACCGGGGAGCTGTTTTTT.

The chain joins TRBV25-1 to TRBJ2-3, with D possibly matching TRBD2 (6 bases). Per germline, CDR1 MGHDK and CDR2 SYGVNS. Trimming shortened V by 3 bases and J by 5 bases, and 9 bases separated the two germline ends. The CDR3 consists of 13 residues. In DNA form, the CDR3 reads TGTGCCAGCAGTGAGGGACTGGTAGATACGCAGTATTTT. Amino acid sequence: CASSEGLVDTQYF.

There are a few counts of this clonotype. The V and J genes are TRBV7-2 and TRBJ2-5; perhaps TRBD1 as D (6 bases). The germline CDR1 and CDR2 sequences are SGHTA and FQGNSA. This CDR3 contains 15 residues. Trimming stripped 5 bases from V and 11 bases from J, with 24 bases between. CDR3 in amino acids: CASSGNRARGNEQYF. In nucleotides, the CDR3 is TGTGCCAGCAGCGGGAACAGGGCTCGGGGCAATGAGCAGTACTTC.

The chain employs TRBV11-2 and TRBJ2-3; D ambiguous. Trimming removed 5 bases at V and 0 bases at J, with 9 bases between. The CDR3 is 14 amino acids. The germline V gene has CDR1 SGHAT and CDR2 FQNNGV. The CDR3 DNA reads TGTGCCAGCAGCCCTCGCCCTAGCACAGATACGCAGTATTTT. Translation gives CASSPRPSTDTQYF.

This rearrangement joins TRBV6-1 to TRBJ2-5, with a possible D match to TRBD1 (5 bases). The CDR3 runs to 15 residues. CDR1 and CDR2 (germline): MNHNS, SASEGT. V gave up 0 bases and J gave up 4 bases, with 12 bases separating them. CDR3 sequence: CASSEAMAGLETQYF. CDR3 nucleotide sequence: TGTGCCAGCAGTGAAGCGATGGCAGGGTTAGAGACCCAGTACTTC.